Following are 20 T cell receptor beta chains from one sample sequenced in a study of shared clonotypes between healthy human individuals. The table came from immunoSEQ multiplex PCR; TCRdb's copy has only in-frame clones and leaves some out. The data show 550,000 to 800,000 clones, around 91% seen once. Sequences were obtained from memory CD8+ T cells from PBMCs. Subset indicated: CD45RO+ cells pooled with CCR7-negative TemRA cells. Source of these receptors: a young man in good health. Some clones in this sample may be carry-over from other donors' samples.

The gene calls are TRBV19 and TRBJ1-5; TRBD1 matches 8 bases. The V and J ends lost 7 bases and 6 bases, in that order; junction bases with no gene match: 8. There are 14 residues in the CDR3. Looked up from germline, CDR1 is LNHDA and CDR2 is SQIVND (reference sequence). The CDR3, as DNA: TGTGCCAGTACTTGGACAGGGATTGGTCAGCCCCAGCATTTT. Residues: CASTWTGIGQPQHF. The whole variable domain, remainder taken from reference TRBV19 and TRBJ1-5, is DGGITQSPKYLFRKEGQNVTLSCEQNLNHDAMYWYRQDPGQGLRLIYYSQIVNDFQKGDIAEGYSVSREKKESFPLTVTSAQKNPTAFYLCASTWTGIGQPQHFGDGTRLSIL.

This clone was seen a single time. In DNA, the CDR3 is TGCGCCAGCAGCTTGGCATTGGGGGACGGCGAGCAGTACTTC. Translating gives CASSLALGDGEQYF. The chain employs TRBV5-1 and TRBJ2-5; TRBD1 or TRBD2 may be the D gene (5 bases each). The J call may be faulty, since TRBJ2-7 better matches the DNA end. Germline-derived CDR1 and CDR2 are SGHRS and YFSETQ. The CDR3 consists of 14 residues.

This chain links TRBV27 with TRBJ2-5; the D gene is possibly TRBD2 (5 bases). The DNA end is a closer match to TRBJ2-7, so the J assignment may be wrong. This CDR3 comprises 13 residues. CDR1 is MNHEY, CDR2 SMNVEV, per germline (reference sequence). The CDR3 sequence is CASSYYRDLEQYF. The CDR3 DNA sequence: TGTGCCAGCAGTTATTATCGGGATCTCGAGCAGTACTTC.

This chain uses TRBV14 with TRBJ1-2; D remains ambiguous. Germline V gives CDR1 SGHDN, CDR2 FVKESK. V lost 0 bases, J lost 4 bases, and 3 bases lay in between. The CDR3 covers 12 residues. CDR3 protein: CASSQDRYGYTF. DNA for the CDR3: TGTGCCAGCAGCCAAGATCGCTATGGCTACACCTTC.

This clone showed up just once. The chain has TRBV7-9 and TRBJ2-1, with D perhaps matching TRBD1 (6 bases). The CDR3 sequence is 16 residues long. Germline CDR1 reads SEHNR; CDR2 reads FQNEAQ (reference sequence). V lost 1 base and J 0 bases, leaving 10 bases between the germline ends. DNA of the CDR3: TGTGCCAGCAGCTTAGAGGGGGTCCCCTCCTACAATGAGCAGTTCTTC. It codes for CASSLEGVPSYNEQFF.

Comment on this clone: A much larger clone lies one base from this, so it may be a read error. This sequence joins TRBV28 and TRBJ2-3; 10 bases are shared with TRBD2. The J segment lost 4 bases and the V segment lost 6 bases, leaving 4 bases of the junction unmatched. The CDR3 consists of 14 residues. The germline V gene has CDR1 MDHEN and CDR2 SYDVKM. Here the CDR3 reads CASSLAGEADTQYF. CDR3 nucleotide sequence: TGTGCCAGCAGCCTAGCGGGAGAGGCAGATACGCAGTATTTT.

The chain carries TRBV20-1 and TRBJ1-2; the D is unclear. The length of the CDR3 is 10 residues. CDR1 is DFQATT and CDR2 is SNEGSKA in the germline V gene (reference sequence). The ends were cut back, 6 bases at V and 7 bases at J, with 9 bases in the middle. CDR3 coding DNA: TGCAGTGCATGGGCTGGTGGCTACACCTTC. Its translation: CSAWAGGYTF.

This chain uses TRBV28 with TRBJ1-1; D might be TRBD1 (5 bases). CDR1 is MDHEN, CDR2 SYDVKM, per germline. The CDR3 covers 14 residues. Trimming stripped 3 bases from V and 5 bases from J, with 13 bases between. The CDR3 DNA reads as TGTGCCAGCAGTTTTTGGGGGTCGGAGACTGAAGCTTTCTTT. Amino acid sequence: CASSFWGSETEAFF. The full variable domain, its missing parts supplied by reference TRBV28 and TRBJ1-1, is DVKVTQSSRYLVKRTGEKVFLECVQDMDHENMFWYRQDPGLGLRLIYFSYDVKMKEKGDIPEGYSVSREKKERFSLILESASTNQTSMYLCASSFWGSETEAFFGQGTRLTVV.

The V call is TRBV19, the J call TRBJ2-7; 12 nucleotides agree with TRBD2. Germline-derived CDR1 and CDR2 are LNHDA and SQIVND (reference sequence). The ends lost 5 bases at V and 1 base at J; junction bases unmatched: 6. This CDR3 comprises 16 residues. Written as DNA, the CDR3 is TGTGCCAGTAGTCCCTACGGACTAGCGGGATCCTACGAGCAGTACTTC. Translation gives CASSPYGLAGSYEQYF.

The rearrangement links TRBV7-9 to TRBJ1-2, with a possible D match to TRBD1 (6 bases). The CDR3 covers 15 residues. V dropped 5 bases and J dropped 0 bases, with 13 bases sitting between them. Looked up from germline, CDR1 is SEHNR and CDR2 is FQNEAQ (reference sequence). The CDR3 sequence is CASSHRTAPNYGYTF. CDR3 DNA sequence: TGTGCCAGCAGCCACCGGACAGCCCCTAACTATGGCTACACCTTC.

The V gene is TRBV11-2, the J gene TRBJ2-7; a weak D match, TRBD2 (5 bases). Germline V gene data show CDR1 as SGHAT and CDR2 as FQNNGV. The V end lost 0 bases, the J end lost 0 bases, and 6 bases lay between the germline ends. The CDR3 runs 14 residues. As DNA, the CDR3 is TGTGCCAGCAGCTTAGAGGGGAGCTCCTACGAGCAGTACTTC. It encodes CASSLEGSSYEQYF.

The rearrangement uses TRBV4-1 and TRBJ2-5, with a possible D match to TRBD2 (5 bases). V gave up 1 base and J gave up 4 bases, with 16 bases separating them. Per the germline V gene, CDR1 is MGHRA and CDR2 is YSYEKL. The CDR3 has 16 amino acids. The DNA of the CDR3 is TGCGCCAGCAGCCAAGTTGAATACCTAGCCCGAGAGACCCAGTACTTC. Its translation: CASSQVEYLARETQYF.

The chain carries TRBV18 and TRBJ2-1, with 11 bases that match TRBD2. The ends lost 8 bases at V and 7 bases at J; junction bases unmatched: 10. Germline values: CDR1 KGHSH, CDR2 LQKENI. This CDR3 has 15 residues. The CDR3 here is CASHTGSGRANEQFF. DNA for the CDR3: TGTGCCAGCCACACCGGTAGCGGGAGGGCGAATGAGCAGTTCTTC.

This clone appeared a single time. This chain uses TRBV7-9 with TRBJ2-1; D possibly corresponds to TRBD1 (5 bases). Trimming removed 6 bases at V and 3 bases at J, with 9 bases between. Germline V gives CDR1 SEHNR, CDR2 FQNEAQ (reference sequence). CDR3 size: 13 residues. The CDR3: CASSTDSYNEQFF. For the CDR3, the DNA is TGTGCCAGCAGTACAGACAGCTACAATGAGCAGTTCTTC.

The table lists this clone with a few counts. The rearrangement uses TRBV9 and TRBJ1-5; D call uncertain. Trimming pared 4 bases from V and 2 bases from J, leaving 13 bases between. Germline CDR1 reads SGDLS; CDR2 reads YYNGEE. The CDR3 totals 15 residues. CDR3 sequence: CASSPTGSRNQPQHF. The CDR3 DNA sequence: TGTGCCAGCAGCCCGACGGGCAGCCGCAATCAGCCCCAGCATTTT.

V gene TRBV19 combines with J gene TRBJ1-5; possibly TRBD1 for D (5 bases). This CDR3 is 14 amino acids long. From germline, CDR1 is LNHDA and CDR2 SQIVND (reference sequence). V gave up 2 bases and J gave up 11 bases, with 16 bases separating them. CDR3 protein: CASSIPGGITAQHF. DNA for the CDR3: TGTGCCAGTAGTATACCGGGGGGGATCACGGCCCAGCATTTT. The whole variable domain, filled in from reference TRBV19 and TRBJ1-5, reads DGGITQSPKYLFRKEGQNVTLSCEQNLNHDAMYWYRQDPGQGLRLIYYSQIVNDFQKGDIAEGYSVSREKKESFPLTVTSAQKNPTAFYLCASSIPGGITAQHFGDGTRLSIL.

The chain couples TRBV7-9 to TRBJ2-5; D could derive from TRBD1 or TRBD2 (6 bases each). Germline CDR1 and CDR2: SEHNR and FQNEAQ (reference sequence). V gave up 8 bases and J gave up 5 bases, with 12 bases separating them. This CDR3 region has 12 residues. As DNA, the CDR3 is TGTGCCAGCGAGGCCGGGGGCGAGACCCAGTACTTC. This codes for CASEAGGETQYF.

For the CDR3, the DNA is TGCGCCAGCAGCCAAAGTAGGGCGGAGGGGCCACTGAACACTGAAGCTTTCTTT. Amino acids: CASSQSRAEGPLNTEAFF. The chain links TRBV4-1 to TRBJ1-1, with a tentative D call TRBD1 (5 bases). CDR1 and CDR2 (germline): MGHRA, YSYEKL. This CDR3 has 18 amino acids. Between the trimmed V and J ends, which lost 2 bases and 0 bases, there was a span of 19 bases.

The genes are TRBV15 and TRBJ2-3; D not certain. V was clipped by 0 bases and J by 6 bases, with 13 bases between them. CDR1 and CDR2 from the germline V gene are LNHNV and YYDKDF (reference sequence). This CDR3 spans 15 amino acids. The CDR3 sequence is CATSRDLLASDTQYF. DNA of the CDR3: TGTGCCACCAGCAGAGATTTGTTAGCAAGCGATACGCAGTATTTT.

The chain is built from TRBV5-3 and TRBJ2-2; 8 bases line up with TRBD2. TRBV5-3 is sorted into the ORF group, with uncertain function. The CDR3 is 15 residues long. V lost 2 bases to trimming and J lost 3 bases; unmatched junction nucleotides: 3. The CDR3 loop is CARSFQREHTGELFF. For the CDR3, the DNA is TGTGCCAGAAGCTTCCAGCGGGAGCACACCGGGGAGCTGTTTTTT.